Each of the 16 T cell receptor beta chains below was sequenced from the same sample in a study of CXCR3-negative and CXCR3-positive naive CD8 T cells. UMI-labeled TRB cDNA libraries were prepared by 5' RACE. TCRdb reworked the 5' RACE reads into one entry per CDR3 protein, no DNA. The listing contains 9,100 or so distinct CDR3 sequences. Sequencing was performed on naive CXCR3- CD8+ T cells from blood. The subset: CD45RO-CCR7+CD27+CD95- naive CD8+ T cells lacking CXCR3 (TNR3-). Receptors were obtained from a human donor in good health. Some clones in this sample may be carry-over from other donors' samples.

This chain links TRBV29-1 with TRBJ2-7; as DNA is missing, the TRBD1 call by TCRdb cannot be tested. This CDR3 is 13 amino acids long. Germline loops: CDR1 SQVTM, CDR2 ANQGSEA. The CDR3 spells CSVVPGGTYEQYF.

This CDR3 is CASTEGDSFYNEQFF. The chain uses TRBV2 and TRBJ2-1; the TCRdb call, TRBD1, lacks DNA for checking. The CDR3 runs 15 residues. CDR1 is SNHLY and CDR2 is FYNNEI in the germline V gene.

Its frequency marks this clonotype as medium-sized. V is TRBV7-6 and J is TRBJ1-5; checking the TCRdb D call of TRBD1 is not possible without DNA. This CDR3 is built from 16 residues. Germline lookup yields CDR1 SGHVS and CDR2 FNYEAQ. CDR3 residues: CASSLAAGRVNQPQHF. The full variable domain, rest sourced from reference TRBV7-6 and TRBJ1-5, is GAGVSQSPRYKVTKRGQDVALRCDPISGHVSLYWYRQALGQGPEFLTYFNYEAQQDKSGLPNDRFSAERPEGSISTLTIQRTEQRDSAMYRCASSLAAGRVNQPQHFGDGTRLSIL.

This clonotype registers medium-sized by frequency. The rearrangement uses TRBV29-1 and TRBJ2-5. This CDR3 contains 13 residues. Germline V gene sequence: CDR1 SQVTM, CDR2 ANQGSEA. This CDR3 reads CSVVQVIQETQYF.

This rearrangement joins TRBV29-1 to TRBJ2-3; TCRdb outputs TRBD1, but without DNA this stays unchecked. Germline values: CDR1 SQVTM, CDR2 ANQGSEA. The CDR3 runs to 14 residues. This chain's CDR3 is CSLRQGVVPDTQYF.

J is TRBJ2-3 and V is TRBV4-3; the TCRdb call, TRBD2, lacks DNA for checking. The CDR3 runs 16 residues. Germline CDR1 and CDR2: LGHNA and YSLEER. The CDR3 loop reads CASSQVASGSTDTQYF.

Considering frequency, this clonotype is medium-sized. The chain is built from TRBV5-1 and TRBJ1-1; TCRdb returns TRBD1, unconfirmable since there is no DNA. Germline CDR1 and CDR2: SGHRS and YFSETQ. CDR3 length: 16 amino acids. The CDR3 reads CASSLAPGAMNTEAFF.

The chain carries TRBV20-1 and TRBJ1-2; TCRdb reports TRBD1, a call that lacks DNA to check it against. Per germline, CDR1 DFQATT and CDR2 SNEGSKA (reference sequence). The CDR3 has 17 amino acids. The CDR3 sequence is CSARASRDRGTNYGYTF.

The chain uses TRBV2 and TRBJ1-1; TCRdb picks TRBD1, but there is no DNA to check that call. The germline V gene encodes CDR1 SNHLY and CDR2 FYNNEI. The CDR3 extends over 13 amino acids. The CDR3: CASRSWGLTEAFF.

The chain has TRBV6-2 or TRBV6-3 and TRBJ2-1; no DNA is available, so the TRBD2 call from TCRdb remains unchecked. The CDR3 contains 15 residues. Looked up from germline, CDR1 is MNHEY and CDR2 is SVGEGT. The CDR3 loop reads CASSYVAGGLNEQFF.

The chain has TRBV5-1 and TRBJ2-7; the D call from TCRdb, TRBD1, cannot be confirmed without DNA. From germline, CDR1 is SGHRS and CDR2 YFSETQ. The CDR3 has 16 amino acids. CDR3 amino acids: CASSLASDSLHYEQYF.

CDR3 region: CSVSSGTGDGYTF. This chain connects TRBV29-1 to TRBJ1-2; TCRdb calls TRBD1, which cannot be checked without DNA. This CDR3 is 13 amino acids long. Germline CDR1 SQVTM, CDR2 ANQGSEA.

V gene TRBV28 combines with J gene TRBJ2-7; the TCRdb D gene call, TRBD1, has no DNA to confirm it. The germline gives CDR1 MDHEN, CDR2 SYDVKM. The CDR3 is 16 amino acids. CDR3 sequence: CAILGPGTGDPYEQYF.

The V call is TRBV7-7, the J call TRBJ2-5; TCRdb designates TRBD1, a call that cannot be tested without DNA. This CDR3 region has 16 residues. CDR1 is SSHAT and CDR2 is FNYEAQ in the germline V gene (reference sequence). CDR3: CASSLVEQAPGQTQYF.

J is TRBJ2-2 and V is TRBV4-1; with no DNA, the TCRdb D assignment of TRBD2 cannot be verified. CDR3 length equals 20 residues. Per germline, CDR1 MGHRA and CDR2 YSYEKL. This CDR3 is CASSQDPGLAGGVGTGELFF.

This chain connects TRBV4-1 to TRBJ2-1; the D gene TCRdb calls, TRBD2, cannot be checked with no DNA. The CDR3 runs 16 residues. From germline, CDR1 is MGHRA and CDR2 YSYEKL. The CDR3 sequence: CASSQGPRSGRFEQFF.